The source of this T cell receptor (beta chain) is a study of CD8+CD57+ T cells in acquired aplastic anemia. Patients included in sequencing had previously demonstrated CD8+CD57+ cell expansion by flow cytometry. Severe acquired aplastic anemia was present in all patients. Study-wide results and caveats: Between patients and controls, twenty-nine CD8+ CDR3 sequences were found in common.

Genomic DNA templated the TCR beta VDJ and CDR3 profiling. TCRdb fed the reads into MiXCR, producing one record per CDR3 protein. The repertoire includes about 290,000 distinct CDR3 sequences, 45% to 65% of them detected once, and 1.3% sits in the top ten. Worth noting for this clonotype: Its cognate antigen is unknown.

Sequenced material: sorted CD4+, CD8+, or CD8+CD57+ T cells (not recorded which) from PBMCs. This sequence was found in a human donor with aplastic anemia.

In nucleotides, the CDR3 is TGTGCCAGTACTTACAGCGACTCTGGAAACACCGGGGAGCTGTTTTTT. This codes for CASTYSDSGNTGELFF. The gene calls are TRBV19 and TRBJ2-2; D is undetermined. Germline assignment: CDR1 LNHDA and CDR2 SQIVND (reference sequence). Trimming took 7 bases from V and 2 from J, leaving 17 bases between them. The CDR3 is made up of 16 amino acids. The full variable domain, its missing parts supplied by reference TRBV19 and TRBJ2-2, is DGGITQSPKYLFRKEGQNVTLSCEQNLNHDAMYWYRQDPGQGLRLIYYSQIVNDFQKGDIAEGYSVSREKKESFPLTVTSAQKNPTAFYLCASTYSDSGNTGELFFGEGSRLTVL.